This TCR beta chain was identified in a study of blood T cell repertoires in COVID-19. At the level of the study: The analysed material was cDNA or gDNA that came from T cells, B-cell-depleted T cells, or PBMCs.

CDR3 size: 14 residues. Sequenced by immunoSEQ multiplex PCR; TCRdb stores in-frame clones only, minus some. The sample carries about 110,000 clones, roughly 88% recorded once. The receptor comes from a woman aged 65 to 85 with acute or convalescent COVID-19. The chain uses TRBV21-1 and TRBJ1-4; the table's TRBD1 call for D was not verified on the DNA. TRBV21-1 is annotated as a pseudogene. The specimen sequenced was peripheral blood. CDR3 nucleotide sequence: TGTGCCAGCAGTCACAGGGCAACTAATGAAAAACTGTTTTTT. As protein: CASSHRATNEKLFF.